Reported below is one TCR beta chain. The data derive from a study of cytomegalovirus exposure and HLA in healthy donors. The PCR contained 60 Vbeta and 13 Jbeta primers. The repertoire was sequenced with immunoSEQ multiplex PCR; TCRdb's copy has only in-frame clones and lacks some. The repertoire holds 170,000 or so clones, about 80% seen once, with roughly 0.5% in the top ten. Germline CDR1 and CDR2: LGHNA and YSLEER. The CDR3 has 16 amino acids. V dropped 2 bases and J dropped 0 bases, with 11 bases sitting between them. The origin of this receptor is a woman aged 45-60 years in good health and CMV-seronegative. Sample: PBMCs. The V call is TRBV4-3, the J call TRBJ1-3; D not resolved. CDR3 loop: CASSQYIPSSGNTIYF. The CDR3 nucleotides read TGCGCCAGCAGCCAATATATCCCGAGCTCTGGAAACACCATATATTTT.